A selection of T cell receptor beta chains follows, all from one sample in a study of Ad26.COV2.S vaccination and SARS-CoV-2 variants. The assay was immunoSEQ multiplex PCR, and TCRdb's table has in-frame clones only and misses some. The sample consists of about 350,000 clones, approximately 84% of them appearing once. Sequencing was performed on peripheral blood, taken in a trial of Ad26.COV2.S vaccine versus placebo. The receptors originated from a person between 18 and 65 years old who received the Ad26.COV2.S COVID-19 vaccine or a placebo. Both conserved end residues are part of each CDR3.

j_call: TRBJ1-2; v_call: TRBV5-1; cdr3_aa: CASSLALGEDGYTF
j_call: TRBJ1-6; v_call: TRBV28; cdr3_aa: CASGRGSPLHF
j_call: TRBJ2-1; v_call: TRBV7-9; cdr3_aa: CASSLDAGVKYNEQFF
j_call: TRBJ1-1; v_call: TRBV3-1/TRBV3-2; cdr3_aa: CASSQGPGGIAEAFF
j_call: TRBJ2-7; v_call: TRBV27; cdr3_aa: CASSLYWTASSYEQYF
j_call: TRBJ2-5; v_call: TRBV3-1/TRBV3-2; cdr3_aa: CASSQGWLGTEQETQYF
j_call: TRBJ2-5; v_call: TRBV6-5; cdr3_aa: CASKRPGTLEETQYF
j_call: TRBJ2-3; v_call: TRBV3-1/TRBV3-2; cdr3_aa: CASSHPVQGPQYF
j_call: TRBJ2-1; v_call: TRBV3-1/TRBV3-2; cdr3_aa: CASSRGSSSYNEQFF
j_call: TRBJ2-3; v_call: TRBV28; cdr3_aa: CAIRGQGTDTQYF
j_call: TRBJ1-1; v_call: TRBV6-5; cdr3_aa: CASSLLDRNTEAFF
j_call: TRBJ2-7; v_call: TRBV5-8; cdr3_aa: CASSRTPSSYEQYF
j_call: TRBJ2-2; v_call: TRBV19; cdr3_aa: CASRENPRDRNTGELFF
j_call: TRBJ1-5; v_call: TRBV19; cdr3_aa: CASSMPDRGRQPQHF
j_call: TRBJ2-7; v_call: TRBV6-6; cdr3_aa: CASSYSPAARYEQYF
j_call: TRBJ1-2; v_call: TRBV2; cdr3_aa: CASSEGWDRVYGYTF
j_call: TRBJ2-5; v_call: TRBV7-9; cdr3_aa: CASSLTRTKQETQYF
j_call: TRBJ1-1; v_call: TRBV7-2; cdr3_aa: CASSLIMGLNTEAFF
j_call: TRBJ1-2; v_call: TRBV25-1; cdr3_aa: CASSEYLVPSYGYTF
j_call: TRBJ2-3; v_call: TRBV28; cdr3_aa: CASRGGGVLTDTQYF
j_call: TRBJ2-3; v_call: TRBV6-5; cdr3_aa: CASTDGSDTQYF
j_call: TRBJ2-2; v_call: TRBV3-1/TRBV3-2; cdr3_aa: CASRLESGRGTGELFF
j_call: TRBJ1-1; v_call: TRBV19; cdr3_aa: CASSIARYTEAFF
j_call: TRBJ2-6; v_call: TRBV5-8; cdr3_aa: CASSLPWLAGNGANVLTF
j_call: TRBJ2-1; v_call: TRBV12-3/TRBV12-4; cdr3_aa: CASSLAPGDEQFF
j_call: TRBJ1-1; v_call: TRBV30; cdr3_aa: CAWSEGLEAFF
j_call: TRBJ2-7; v_call: TRBV7-8; cdr3_aa: CASSLRDREIEQYF
j_call: TRBJ1-1; v_call: TRBV2; cdr3_aa: CASSVLGREGTEAFF
j_call: TRBJ1-4; v_call: TRBV7-6; cdr3_aa: CASSPGTGALANEKLFF
j_call: TRBJ2-1; v_call: TRBV7-7; cdr3_aa: CASSPAGYNEQFF
j_call: TRBJ2-1; v_call: TRBV7-2; cdr3_aa: CASSPLRLATPREQFF
j_call: TRBJ2-7; v_call: TRBV5-6; cdr3_aa: CASSGKGGLYEQYF
j_call: TRBJ1-1; v_call: TRBV5-1; cdr3_aa: CASSLGRDTEAFF
j_call: TRBJ2-3; v_call: TRBV2; cdr3_aa: CASRGGSDTQYF
j_call: TRBJ1-1; v_call: TRBV5-1; cdr3_aa: CASSRRTGGDGEAFF
j_call: TRBJ1-1; v_call: TRBV10-3; cdr3_aa: CAISAGLTEAFF
j_call: TRBJ2-7; v_call: TRBV6-5; cdr3_aa: CASSYGRQGSSYEQYF
j_call: TRBJ1-1; v_call: TRBV7-2; cdr3_aa: CASSQQGTNTEAFF
j_call: TRBJ2-7; v_call: TRBV7-9; cdr3_aa: CASSALRTYEQYF
j_call: TRBJ2-1; v_call: TRBV10-3; cdr3_aa: CAISDPLAGRIEQFF
j_call: TRBJ2-3; v_call: TRBV14; cdr3_aa: CASSPTSLRLAFRDTQYF
j_call: TRBJ1-5; v_call: TRBV19; cdr3_aa: CASKETGGFNQPQHF
j_call: TRBJ2-1; v_call: TRBV6-5; cdr3_aa: CASSYYGTRNEQFF
j_call: TRBJ1-2; v_call: TRBV19; cdr3_aa: CASSIGDSGFGYTF